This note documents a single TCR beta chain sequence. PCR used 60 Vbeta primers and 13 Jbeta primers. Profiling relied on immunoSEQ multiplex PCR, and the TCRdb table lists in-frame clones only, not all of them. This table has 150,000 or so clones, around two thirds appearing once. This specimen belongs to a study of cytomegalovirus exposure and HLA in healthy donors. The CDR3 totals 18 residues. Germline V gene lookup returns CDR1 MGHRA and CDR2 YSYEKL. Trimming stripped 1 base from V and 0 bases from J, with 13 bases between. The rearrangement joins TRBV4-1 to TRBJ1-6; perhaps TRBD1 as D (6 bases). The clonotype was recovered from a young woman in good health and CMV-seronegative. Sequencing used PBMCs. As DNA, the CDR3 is TGCGCCAGCAGCCAAGTTTATACAGGGAGCTCCTATAATTCACCCCTCCACTTT. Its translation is CASSQVYTGSSYNSPLHF.